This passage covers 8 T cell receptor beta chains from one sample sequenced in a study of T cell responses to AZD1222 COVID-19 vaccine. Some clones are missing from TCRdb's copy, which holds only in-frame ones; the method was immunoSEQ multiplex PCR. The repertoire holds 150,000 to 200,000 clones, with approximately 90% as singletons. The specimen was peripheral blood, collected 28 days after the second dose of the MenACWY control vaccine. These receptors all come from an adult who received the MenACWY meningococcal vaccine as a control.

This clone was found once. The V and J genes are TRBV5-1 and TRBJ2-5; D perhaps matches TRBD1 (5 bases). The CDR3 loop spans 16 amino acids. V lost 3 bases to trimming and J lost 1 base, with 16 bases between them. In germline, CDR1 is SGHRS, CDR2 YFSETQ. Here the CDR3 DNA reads TGCGCCAGCAGCTCGGGCTCAGGGTTGTCCCAAGAGACCCAGTACTTC. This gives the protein CASSSGSGLSQETQYF.

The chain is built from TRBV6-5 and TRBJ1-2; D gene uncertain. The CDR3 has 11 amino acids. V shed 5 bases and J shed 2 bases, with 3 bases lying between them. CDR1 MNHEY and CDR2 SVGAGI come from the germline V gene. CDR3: CASSPNYGYTF. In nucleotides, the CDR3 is TGTGCCAGCAGTCCAAACTATGGCTACACCTTC.

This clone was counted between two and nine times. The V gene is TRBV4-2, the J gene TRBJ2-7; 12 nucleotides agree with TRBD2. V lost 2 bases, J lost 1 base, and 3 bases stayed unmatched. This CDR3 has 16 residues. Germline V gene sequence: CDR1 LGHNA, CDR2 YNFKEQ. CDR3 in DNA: TGTGCCAGCAGCCAATCAGGGACTAGCGGGTCCTACGAGCAGTACTTC. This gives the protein CASSQSGTSGSYEQYF.

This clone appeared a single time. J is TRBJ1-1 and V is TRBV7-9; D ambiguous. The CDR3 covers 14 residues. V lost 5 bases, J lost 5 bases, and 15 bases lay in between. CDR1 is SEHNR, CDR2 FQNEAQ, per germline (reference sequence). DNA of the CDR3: TGTGCCAGCAGCCGAGGGCAGGCCGAGACTGAAGCTTTCTTT. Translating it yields CASSRGQAETEAFF.

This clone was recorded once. This CDR3 reads CASSQVRGSGSKETQYF. The DNA of the CDR3 is TGTGCCAGCAGCCAAGTTCGGGGTAGCGGGAGCAAAGAGACCCAGTACTTC. This chain connects TRBV3-1 (or the pseudogene TRBV3-2) to TRBJ2-5; the match to TRBD2 covers 9 bases. Looked up from germline, CDR1 is LGHDT and CDR2 is YNNKEL (reference sequence). The CDR3 has 17 residues. V shed 1 base, J shed 3 bases, and the junction held 9 bases outside the gene matches.

CDR3 DNA sequence: TGTGCCAGCAGCTTAGCCCCTAACACTGAAGCTTTCTTT. It yields the protein CASSLAPNTEAFF. The rearrangement uses TRBV7-2 and TRBJ1-1, with D hard to call. The V and J ends lost 0 bases and 2 bases respectively, with 4 bases between them. The CDR3 covers 13 residues. The germline V gene has CDR1 SGHTA and CDR2 FQGNSA.

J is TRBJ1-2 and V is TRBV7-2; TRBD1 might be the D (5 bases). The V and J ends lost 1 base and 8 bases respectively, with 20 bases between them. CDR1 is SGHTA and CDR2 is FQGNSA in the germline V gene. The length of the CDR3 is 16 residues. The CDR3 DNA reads TGTGCCAGCAGCTTAGTCCTTAGGGGAGGTGTAGACGGCTACACCTTC. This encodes CASSLVLRGGVDGYTF.

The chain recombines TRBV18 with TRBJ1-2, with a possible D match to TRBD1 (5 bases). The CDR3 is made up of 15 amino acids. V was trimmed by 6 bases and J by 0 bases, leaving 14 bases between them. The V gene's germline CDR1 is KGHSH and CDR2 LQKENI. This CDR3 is CASSDLGGANYGYTF. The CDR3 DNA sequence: TGTGCCAGCTCCGACCTCGGAGGGGCTAACTATGGCTACACCTTC. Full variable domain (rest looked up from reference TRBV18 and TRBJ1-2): NAGVMQNPRHLVRRRGQEARLRCSPMKGHSHVYWYRQLPEEGLKFMVYLQKENIIDESGMPKERFSAEFPKEGPSILRIQQVVRGDSAAYFCASSDLGGANYGYTFGSGTRLTVV.